Listed below are T cell receptor beta chains from one sample, sequenced in a study of radiotherapy plus CTLA-4 blockade in lung cancer. Using immunoSEQ multiplex PCR, the repertoire was profiled, and TCRdb retains in-frame clones only, with some absent. Of under 90,000 clones in the sample, about two thirds were seen once. Here the sequenced sample was peripheral blood, taken from a patient treated with radiotherapy plus ipilimumab. The receptors derive from a human donor with non-small cell lung cancer that progressed on radiotherapy plus ipilimumab. The CDR3 runs from the conserved cysteine through the conserved F or W. The D gene is left open where the match is weak. For some rows the clone size is stated as once, few or many, or as a class when expanded; others skip it.

v_call	j_call	d_call	clone_size	cdr3_aa	cdr3_nt
TRBV25-1	TRBJ2-3	TRBD1	NA	CASSEGTGVTDTQYF	TGTGCCAGCAGTGAAGGGACAGGGGTCACAGATACGCAGTATTTT
TRBV6-6	TRBJ2-3	NA	NA	CASSYSRPGDTQYF	TGTGCCAGCAGTTACTCACGGCCGGGAGATACGCAGTATTTT
TRBV5-4	TRBJ2-7	NA	once	CASSSTFSYEQYF	TGTGCCAGCAGCTCCACTTTCTCCTACGAGCAGTACTTC
TRBV28	TRBJ2-7	TRBD1	NA	CASSQYPGQGSYEQYF	TGTGCCAGCAGCCAATACCCGGGACAGGGTTCCTACGAGCAGTACTTC
TRBV18	TRBJ1-1	NA	NA	CASSPGGNTEAFF	TGTGCCAGCTCACCAGGGGGCAACACTGAAGCTTTCTTT
TRBV9	TRBJ2-2	NA	NA	CASSVSWNPSTGELFF	TGTGCCAGCAGCGTATCGTGGAACCCGAGCACCGGGGAGCTGTTTTTT
TRBV5-1	TRBJ1-1	NA	few	CASSTDGIMNTEAFF	TGCGCCAGCAGCACAGACGGGATCATGAACACTGAAGCTTTCTTT
TRBV13	TRBJ2-1	TRBD2	NA	CASSRPSGASYNEQFF	TGTGCCAGCAGTCGCCCTAGCGGGGCTTCCTACAATGAGCAGTTCTTC
TRBV4-2	TRBJ1-4	NA	NA	CASSQDPMFSGPVATNEKLFF	TGTGCCAGCAGCCAAGATCCAATGTTCTCCGGGCCAGTAGCAACTAATGAAAAACTGTTTTTT
TRBV7-2	TRBJ1-1	NA	NA	CASSFGSANTEAFF	TGTGCCAGCAGCTTTGGGTCGGCGAACACTGAAGCTTTCTTT
TRBV29-1	TRBJ2-1	TRBD2	NA	CSAGGKAGARYNEQFF	TGCAGCGCTGGGGGGAAAGCGGGAGCGAGGTACAATGAGCAGTTCTTC
TRBV15	TRBJ2-1	TRBD1	NA	CATSTGGGRGEQFF	TGTGCCACCAGCACAGGGGGCGGACGCGGGGAGCAGTTCTTC
TRBV25-1	TRBJ1-3	NA	NA	CASSEYPDSGNTIYF	TGTGCCAGCAGTGAATATCCGGACAGTGGAAACACCATATATTTT
TRBV4-2	TRBJ1-5	TRBD1	NA	CASSQGTGGNQPQHF	TGTGCCAGCAGCCAAGGAACAGGGGGCAATCAGCCCCAGCATTTT
TRBV7-9	TRBJ2-3	TRBD2	few	CASSPTSGVSTDTQYF	TGTGCCAGCAGCCCGACTAGCGGGGTTAGCACAGATACGCAGTATTTT
TRBV6-5	TRBJ2-6	NA	few	CASGWYSSGANVLTF	TGTGCCAGTGGTTGGTATAGCTCTGGGGCCAACGTCCTGACTTTC
TRBV2	TRBJ2-7	TRBD2	NA	CASIPWAGVDYEQYF	TGTGCCAGCATTCCGTGGGCGGGGGTGGACTACGAGCAGTACTTC
TRBV5-1	TRBJ2-7	TRBD2	NA	CASSLDRPRTSGGLSYEQYF	TGCGCCAGCAGCTTGGACAGGCCCCGAACTAGCGGGGGGCTCTCCTACGAGCAGTACTTC
TRBV4-2	TRBJ2-1	TRBD2	NA	CASSHGGSDAYNEQFF	TGTGCCAGCAGCCATGGCGGGAGTGATGCCTACAATGAGCAGTTCTTC
TRBV19	TRBJ2-1	NA	NA	CASSIADVGYNEQFF	TGTGCCAGTAGTATAGCCGATGTCGGCTACAATGAGCAGTTCTTC
TRBV6-5	TRBJ2-1	TRBD2	once	CASSPGTSVLNEQFF	TGTGCCAGCAGTCCCGGGACTAGCGTCTTAAATGAGCAGTTCTTC
TRBV7-2	TRBJ1-5	TRBD1	NA	CASSPHSTGVNQPQHF	TGTGCCAGCAGCCCTCACTCGACAGGGGTGAATCAGCCCCAGCATTTT
TRBV6-1	TRBJ1-5	TRBD1	NA	CASIRGTGNQPQHF	TGTGCCAGCATCCGGGGGACAGGGAATCAGCCCCAGCATTTT
TRBV21-1	TRBJ2-4	NA	NA	CASSKSPELKNIQYF	TGTGCCAGCAGCAAATCCCCCGAACTAAAAAACATTCAGTACTTC
TRBV28	TRBJ2-6	NA	few	CASSLEETGANVLTF	TGTGCCAGCAGTTTGGAGGAGACTGGGGCCAACGTCCTGACTTTC
TRBV9	TRBJ2-2	TRBD1	NA	CASSVAYRGSGELFF	TGTGCCAGCAGCGTAGCCTACAGGGGCTCCGGGGAGCTGTTTTTT
TRBV5-8	TRBJ2-5	NA	few	CASSTGTGQETQYF	TGTGCCAGCAGCACAGGGACCGGCCAAGAGACCCAGTACTTC